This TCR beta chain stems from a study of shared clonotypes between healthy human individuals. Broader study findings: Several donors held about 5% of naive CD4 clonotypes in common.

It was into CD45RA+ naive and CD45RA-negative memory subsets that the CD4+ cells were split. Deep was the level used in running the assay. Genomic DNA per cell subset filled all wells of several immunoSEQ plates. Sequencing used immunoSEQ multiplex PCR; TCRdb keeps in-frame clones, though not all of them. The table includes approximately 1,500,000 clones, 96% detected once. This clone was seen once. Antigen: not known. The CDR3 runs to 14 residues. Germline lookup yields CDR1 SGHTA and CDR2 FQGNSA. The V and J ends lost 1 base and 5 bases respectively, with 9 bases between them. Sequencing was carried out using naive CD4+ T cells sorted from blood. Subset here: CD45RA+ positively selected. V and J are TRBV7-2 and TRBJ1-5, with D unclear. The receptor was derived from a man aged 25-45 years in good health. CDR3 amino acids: CASSLERSHQPQHF. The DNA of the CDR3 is TGTGCCAGCAGCTTAGAGAGGAGCCATCAGCCCCAGCATTTT.